Listed below are T cell receptor beta chains from one sample, sequenced in a study of T cells in Graves' hyperthyroidism and ophthalmopathy. TCRdb reprocessed the multiplex PCR reads via MiXCR and lists one record per CDR3 protein. The table shows more than 300,000 distinct CDR3 sequences, with about 13% occurring only once. Sequenced: blood. The receptors here all came from a woman under 30 with Graves' hyperthyroidism. Both conserved end residues are part of each CDR3. A D gene is named only where the DNA matches it firmly. The size entry is marked missing in some rows and otherwise reads once, few, many or a size class.

cdr3_length,clone_size,j_call,d_call,v_call,cdr3_nt,cdr3_aa
13,few,TRBJ1-5,-,TRBV13,TGTGCCAGCAGCGGGGGGGGGTCGGAGCCCCAGCATTTT,CASSGGGSEPQHF
13,few,TRBJ1-2,-,TRBV7-9,TGTGCCAGCAGCGCCGGGACAACCTATGGCTACACCTTC,CASSAGTTYGYTF
16,many,TRBJ2-2,TRBD1,TRBV2,TGTGCCACCTTACTGTATCGGACAGGGAACACCGGGGAGCTGTTTTTT,CATLLYRTGNTGELFF
15,many,TRBJ2-1,-,TRBV27,TGTGCCAGCAGTTTATCCAGGGGAATCAACAATGAGCAGTTCTTC,CASSLSRGINNEQFF
20,many,TRBJ1-2,TRBD1,TRBV6-1,TGTGCCAGCAGGAGCGCCTCCAGAAGGGGACAGGGACTCCCTAACTATGGCTACACCTTC,CASRSASRRGQGLPNYGYTF
13,many,TRBJ1-6,-,TRBV2,TGTGCCAGCATGCAGGTCGCAATGGCACCCCTCCACTTT,CASMQVAMAPLHF
14,many,TRBJ2-7,-,TRBV12-3/TRBV12-4,TGTGCCAGCACCATCGGGACCAGTACTACGGTGCAGTACTTC,CASTIGTSTTVQYF
19,-,TRBJ1-6,TRBD1,TRBV7-9,TGTGCCAGCAGCTCGCCTCGGGACAGGGGGCACGATTACAATTCACCCCTCCACTTT,CASSSPRDRGHDYNSPLHF
16,many,TRBJ2-3,-,TRBV2,TGTGCCAGCAGCGAGGAGGGGGGCATACGCACAGATACGCAGTATTTT,CASSEEGGIRTDTQYF
13,few,TRBJ2-3,TRBD2,TRBV29-1,TGCAGCGTTCTCGGGACTAGTTCTGATACGCAGTATTTT,CSVLGTSSDTQYF
13,few,TRBJ2-2,TRBD1,TRBV6-1,TGTGCCATCGTGACAGGGGGCGACGGGGAGCTGTTTTTT,CAIVTGGDGELFF
15,-,TRBJ2-1,-,TRBV13,TGTGCCAGCAGCCCTGGGGGGCGCTCCTACAATGAGCAGTTCTTC,CASSPGGRSYNEQFF
14,many,TRBJ2-7,-,TRBV12-3/TRBV12-4,TGTGCCAGCAGTTCAGGCGGGGGACAAAACGAGCAGTACTTC,CASSSGGGQNEQYF
16,-,TRBJ2-1,-,TRBV7-2,TGTGCCAGCAGCTTAGTGAGGGTCGGGGTGGACAATGAGCAGTTCTTC,CASSLVRVGVDNEQFF
13,many,TRBJ2-7,TRBD1,TRBV18,TGTGCCAGCTCAGGATCGACAGGGTACGAGCAGTACTTC,CASSGSTGYEQYF
13,-,TRBJ2-7,-,TRBV2,TGTGCCAGCAATAGGGGGGACGCGGACGAGCAGTACTTC,CASNRGDADEQYF